This TCR beta chain was sequenced for a study of blood T cell repertoires in COVID-19. The overall study: PBMCs, B-cell-depleted T cells, or T cells were the source of the cDNA or gDNA that made up the material.

Assay: immunoSEQ multiplex PCR; the TCRdb copy retains only in-frame clones and omits some. The sample has 300,000 to 400,000 clones; 80% to 90% are singletons. This CDR3 is built from 15 residues. Deletions cut 4 bases from V and 0 bases from J, with 13 bases between. Germline lookup yields CDR1 LGHNA and CDR2 YNFKEQ. Enrolment of Seattle patients took place during active infection, and they were followed longitudinally. J is TRBJ2-7 and V is TRBV4-2; tentative D call: TRBD2 (6 bases). The specimen sequenced was peripheral blood. The source of this sequence is a woman aged 55-70 years with COVID-19, enrolled during active disease. The CDR3 sequence is CASSPGLTASYEQYF. In DNA, the CDR3 is TGTGCCAGCAGCCCGGGACTTACCGCCTCCTACGAGCAGTACTTC.